A single sample gave rise to the 7 T cell receptor beta chains below, sequenced in a study of cytomegalovirus exposure and HLA in healthy donors. Data came from immunoSEQ multiplex PCR; TCRdb stores just in-frame clones and leaves some out. The sample includes 50,000 to 70,000 clones, roughly 94% of them seen just once. Sequencing was carried out using PBMCs. These receptors all stem from a young woman in good health and CMV-seropositive.

This chain links TRBV13 with TRBJ2-1; TRBD2 matches at 9 bases. Germline trimming cut 6 bases from V and 1 base from J; bases unmatched to any gene: 4. CDR3 size: 15 residues. Germline V gene lookup returns CDR1 PRHDT and CDR2 FYEKMQ (reference sequence). The DNA for the CDR3 is TGTGCCAGCAGAGGCAGCGGGGGGTCCTACAATGAGCAGTTCTTC. This codes for CASRGSGGSYNEQFF.

The gene calls are TRBV27 and TRBJ1-6; D not resolved. The CDR3 is made up of 14 amino acids. From germline, CDR1 is MNHEY and CDR2 SMNVEV (reference sequence). The V end was cut by 1 base, the J end by 14 bases, with 15 bases between. The CDR3 bases are TGTGCCAGCAGTTTATTGGTTTTAGGAGAATCCCTCCACTTT. It specifies CASSLLVLGESLHF.

The CDR3 DNA follows: TGTGCCAGCAGTATAGCGGGGAATTACAATGAGCAGTTCTTC. Its protein product is CASSIAGNYNEQFF. The chain employs TRBV6-1 and TRBJ2-1; 8 nucleotides agree with TRBD2. This CDR3 comprises 14 residues. With V trimmed by 5 bases and J by 4 bases, 4 bases remained unmatched. Germline values: CDR1 MNHNS, CDR2 SASEGT.

The chain links TRBV2 to TRBJ2-1; TRBD1 agrees at 9 bases. CDR3 length: 17 amino acids. Germline loops: CDR1 SNHLY, CDR2 FYNNEI. The trim removed 6 bases at V and 4 bases at J, leaving 13 bases unmatched. The CDR3 DNA reads as TGTGCCAGCAGCGTCCCGGGACAGGGAACGGGGTACAATGAGCAGTTCTTC. Translation: CASSVPGQGTGYNEQFF.

The V gene is TRBV29-1, the J gene TRBJ2-7; perhaps TRBD2 as D (5 bases). V was clipped by 7 bases and J by 0 bases, with 7 bases between them. Germline CDR1 is SQVTM and CDR2 is ANQGSEA. The CDR3 spans 11 residues. CDR3 bases: TGCAGCGGCGGGTCCTCCTACGAGCAGTACTTC. Its translation: CSGGSSYEQYF.

The chain links TRBV5-4 to TRBJ2-3, with 7 bases lining up with TRBD1. The CDR3 is made up of 14 amino acids. The J segment lost 8 bases and the V segment lost 0 bases, leaving 6 bases of the junction unmatched. The germline CDR1 and CDR2 sequences are SGHNT and YYREEE (reference sequence). CDR3 nucleotides: TGTGCCAGCAGCTTGGATACAGGGGCATCTACGCAGTATTTT. It codes for CASSLDTGASTQYF. Combining the CDR3 with reference TRBV5-4 and TRBJ2-3 gives the whole variable domain ETGVTQSPTHLIKTRGQQVTLRCSSQSGHNTVSWYQQALGQGPQFIFQYYREEENGRGNFPPRFSGLQFPNYSSELNVNALELDDSALYLCASSLDTGASTQYFGPGTRLTVL.

The chain links TRBV29-1 to TRBJ1-2; D is possibly TRBD1 (5 bases). CDR1 and CDR2 (germline): SQVTM, ANQGSEA. This CDR3 has 14 amino acids. The V gene lost 4 bases and the J gene lost 6 bases, with 18 bases spanning the gap. CDR3 amino acids: CSVGDPGERDGYTF. The CDR3 nucleotides read TGCAGCGTTGGAGATCCGGGGGAAAGGGATGGCTACACCTTC.